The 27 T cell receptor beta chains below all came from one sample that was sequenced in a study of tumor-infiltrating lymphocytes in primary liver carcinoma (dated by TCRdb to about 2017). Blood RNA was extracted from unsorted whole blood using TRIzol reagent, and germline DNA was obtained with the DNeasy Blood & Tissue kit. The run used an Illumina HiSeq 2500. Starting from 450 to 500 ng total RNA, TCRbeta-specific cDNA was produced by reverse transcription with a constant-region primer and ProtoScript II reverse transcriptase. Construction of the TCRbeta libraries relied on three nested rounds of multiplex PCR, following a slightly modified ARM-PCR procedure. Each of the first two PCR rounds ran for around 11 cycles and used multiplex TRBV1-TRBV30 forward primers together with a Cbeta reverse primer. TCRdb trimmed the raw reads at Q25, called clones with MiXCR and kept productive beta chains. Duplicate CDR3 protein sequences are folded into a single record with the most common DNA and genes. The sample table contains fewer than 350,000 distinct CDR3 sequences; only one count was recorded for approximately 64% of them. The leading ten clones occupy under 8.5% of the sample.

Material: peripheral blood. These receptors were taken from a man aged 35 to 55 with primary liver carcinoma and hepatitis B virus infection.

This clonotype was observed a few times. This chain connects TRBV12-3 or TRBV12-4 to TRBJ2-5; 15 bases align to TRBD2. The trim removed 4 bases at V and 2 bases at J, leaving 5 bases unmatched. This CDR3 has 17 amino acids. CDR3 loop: CASSSGTSGGMQETQYF. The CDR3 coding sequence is TGTGCCAGCAGTTCCGGGACTAGCGGGGGGATGCAAGAGACCCAGTACTTC.

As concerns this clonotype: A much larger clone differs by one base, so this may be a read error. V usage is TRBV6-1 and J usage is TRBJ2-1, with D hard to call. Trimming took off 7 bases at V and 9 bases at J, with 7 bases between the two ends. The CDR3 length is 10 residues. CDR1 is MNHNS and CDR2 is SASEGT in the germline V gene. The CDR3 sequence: CASNRGEQFF. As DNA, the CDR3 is TGTGCCAGCAACCGCGGTGAGCAGTTCTTC.

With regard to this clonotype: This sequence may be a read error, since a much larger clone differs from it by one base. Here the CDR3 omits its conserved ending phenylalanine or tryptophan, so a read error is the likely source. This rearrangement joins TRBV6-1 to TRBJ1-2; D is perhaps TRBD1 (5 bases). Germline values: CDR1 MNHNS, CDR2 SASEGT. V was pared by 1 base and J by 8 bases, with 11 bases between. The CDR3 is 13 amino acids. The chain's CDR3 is CASSEVGVRGYTS. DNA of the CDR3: TGTGCCAGCAGTGAAGTAGGGGTGCGAGGCTACACCTCC.

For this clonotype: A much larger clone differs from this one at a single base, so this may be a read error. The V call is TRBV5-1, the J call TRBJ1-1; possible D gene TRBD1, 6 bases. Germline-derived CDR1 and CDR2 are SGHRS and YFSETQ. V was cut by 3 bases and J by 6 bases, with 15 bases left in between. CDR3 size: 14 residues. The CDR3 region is CASSSGTSEAEAFF. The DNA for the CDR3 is TGCGCCAGCAGCTCCGGGACATCCGAGGCTGAAGCTTTCTTT.

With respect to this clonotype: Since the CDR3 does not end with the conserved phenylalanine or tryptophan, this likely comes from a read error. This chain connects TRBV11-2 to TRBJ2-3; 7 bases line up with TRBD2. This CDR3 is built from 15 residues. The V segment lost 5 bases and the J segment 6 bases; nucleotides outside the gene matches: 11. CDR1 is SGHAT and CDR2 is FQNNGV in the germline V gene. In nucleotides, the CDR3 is TGTGCCAGCAGCCATAAAGCGGGGAACACGGATACGCAGTATTCT. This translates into CASSHKAGNTDTQYS.

The CDR3 loop reads CASSGGRSSYNEQFF. As DNA, the CDR3 is TGTGCCAGCAGTGGCGGTAGGAGCTCCTACAATGAGCAGTTCTTC. The chain joins TRBV6-5 to TRBJ2-1; no firm D call. The CDR3 covers 15 residues. Trimming stripped 5 bases from V and 0 bases from J, with 11 bases between. Germline CDR1 and CDR2: MNHEY and SVGAGI.

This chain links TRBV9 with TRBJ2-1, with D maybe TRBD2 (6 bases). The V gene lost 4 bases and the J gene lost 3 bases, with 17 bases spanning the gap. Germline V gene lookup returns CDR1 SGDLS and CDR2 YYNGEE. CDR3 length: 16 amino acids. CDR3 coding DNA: TGTGCCAGCAGCCCCCCGCGGGGATATAACTACAATGAGCAGTTCTTC. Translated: CASSPPRGYNYNEQFF.

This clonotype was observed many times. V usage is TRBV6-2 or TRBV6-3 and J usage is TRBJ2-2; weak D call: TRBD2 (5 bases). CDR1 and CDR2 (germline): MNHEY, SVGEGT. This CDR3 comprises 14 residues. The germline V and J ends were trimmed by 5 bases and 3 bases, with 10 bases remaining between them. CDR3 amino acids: CASSQSGYTGELFF. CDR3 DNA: TGTGCCAGCAGTCAGAGCGGTTACACCGGGGAGCTGTTTTTT.

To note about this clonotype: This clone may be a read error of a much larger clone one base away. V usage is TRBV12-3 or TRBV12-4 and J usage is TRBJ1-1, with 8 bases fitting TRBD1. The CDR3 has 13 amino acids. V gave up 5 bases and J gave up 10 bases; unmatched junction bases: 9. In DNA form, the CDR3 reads TGTGCCAGCAGTCTACGGACAGGGAACCGAGCTTTCTTT. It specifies CASSLRTGNRAFF.

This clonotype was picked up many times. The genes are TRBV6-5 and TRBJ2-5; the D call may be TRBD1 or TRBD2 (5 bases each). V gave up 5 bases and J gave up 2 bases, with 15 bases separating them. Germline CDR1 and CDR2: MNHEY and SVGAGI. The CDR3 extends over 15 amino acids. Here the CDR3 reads CASSALGRIQETQYF. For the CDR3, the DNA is TGTGCCAGCAGTGCACTGGGACGAATTCAAGAGACCCAGTACTTC.

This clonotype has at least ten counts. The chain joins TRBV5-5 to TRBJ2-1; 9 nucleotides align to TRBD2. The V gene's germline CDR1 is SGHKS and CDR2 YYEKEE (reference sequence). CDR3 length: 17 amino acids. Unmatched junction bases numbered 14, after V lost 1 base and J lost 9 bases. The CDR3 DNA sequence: TGTGCCAGCAGCTTGTCAACCGGGACTAGCCCACAGGGTGAGCAGTTCTTC. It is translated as CASSLSTGTSPQGEQFF.

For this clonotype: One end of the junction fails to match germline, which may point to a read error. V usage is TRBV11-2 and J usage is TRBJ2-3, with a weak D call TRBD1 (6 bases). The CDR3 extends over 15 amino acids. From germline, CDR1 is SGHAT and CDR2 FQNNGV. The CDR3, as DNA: TGTGCCAGCAGAATCCATTATGGGGGCACACATACGCAGTACTTT. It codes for CASRIHYGGTHTQYF.

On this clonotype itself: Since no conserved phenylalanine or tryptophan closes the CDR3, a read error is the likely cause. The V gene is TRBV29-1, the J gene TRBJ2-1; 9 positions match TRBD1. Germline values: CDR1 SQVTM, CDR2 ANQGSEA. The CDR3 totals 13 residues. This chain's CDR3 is CIEGQGRGSEQFL. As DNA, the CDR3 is TGCATCGAAGGACAGGGGAGGGGTAGTGAGCAGTTCTTG.

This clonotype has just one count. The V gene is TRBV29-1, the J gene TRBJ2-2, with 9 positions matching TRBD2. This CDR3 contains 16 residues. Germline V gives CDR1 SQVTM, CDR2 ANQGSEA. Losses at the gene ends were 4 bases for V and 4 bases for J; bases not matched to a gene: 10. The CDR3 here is CSVGQVAGAFTGELFF. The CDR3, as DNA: TGCAGCGTTGGTCAAGTAGCGGGAGCGTTCACCGGGGAGCTGTTTTTT.

CDR3 DNA sequence: TGCGCCAGCAGCCTTAATCCGGGACAGGGAGATGAAAAACTGTTTTTT. This sequence encodes CASSLNPGQGDEKLFF. The V and J genes are TRBV4-1 and TRBJ1-4, with 9 bases lining up with TRBD1. J was trimmed by 6 bases and V by 4 bases; bases with no gene match: 9. Per germline, CDR1 MGHRA and CDR2 YSYEKL. The CDR3 has 16 amino acids.

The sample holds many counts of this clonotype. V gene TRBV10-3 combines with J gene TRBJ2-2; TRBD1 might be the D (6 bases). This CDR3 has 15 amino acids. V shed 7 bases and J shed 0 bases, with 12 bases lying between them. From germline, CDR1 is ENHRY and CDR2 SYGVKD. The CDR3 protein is CAITRDTTNTGELFF. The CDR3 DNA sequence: TGTGCCATCACCAGGGACACAACGAACACCGGGGAGCTGTTTTTT.

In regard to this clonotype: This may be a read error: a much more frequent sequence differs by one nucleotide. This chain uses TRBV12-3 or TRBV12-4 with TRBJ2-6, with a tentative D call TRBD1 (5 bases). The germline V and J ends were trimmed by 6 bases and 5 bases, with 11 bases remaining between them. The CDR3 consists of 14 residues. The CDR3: CASRTDIRANVLTF. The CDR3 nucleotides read TGTGCCAGCAGAACGGACATTCGGGCCAACGTCCTGACTTTC.

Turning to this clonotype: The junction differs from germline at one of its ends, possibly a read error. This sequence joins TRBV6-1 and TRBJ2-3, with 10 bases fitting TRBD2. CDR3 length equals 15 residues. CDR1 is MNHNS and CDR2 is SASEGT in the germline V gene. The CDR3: CATSRLAGSTGTQYF. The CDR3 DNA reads TGTGCCACCTCGAGACTAGCGGGTAGCACAGGTACGCAGTATTTT.

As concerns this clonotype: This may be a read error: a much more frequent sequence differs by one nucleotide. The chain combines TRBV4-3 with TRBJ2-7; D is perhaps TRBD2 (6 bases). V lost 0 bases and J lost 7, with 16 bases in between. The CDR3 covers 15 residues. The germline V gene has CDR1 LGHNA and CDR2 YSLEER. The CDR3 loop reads CASSQDSGLTGEQYF. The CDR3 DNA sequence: TGCGCCAGCAGCCAAGATTCAGGACTAACGGGAGAGCAGTACTTC.

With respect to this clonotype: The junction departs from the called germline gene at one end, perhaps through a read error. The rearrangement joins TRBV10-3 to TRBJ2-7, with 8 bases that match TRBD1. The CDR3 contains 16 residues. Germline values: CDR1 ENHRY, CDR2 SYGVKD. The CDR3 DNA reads TGTGCCATCAGAGAGGAAACCGGGACAGGACCATACGAGCAGCACTTC. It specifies CAIREETGTGPYEQHF.

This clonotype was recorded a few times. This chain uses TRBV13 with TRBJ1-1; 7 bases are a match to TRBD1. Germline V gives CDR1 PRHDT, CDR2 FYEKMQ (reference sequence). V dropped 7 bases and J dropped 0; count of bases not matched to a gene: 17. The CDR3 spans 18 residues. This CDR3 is CASMQGGWDRLMNTEAFF. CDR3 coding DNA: TGTGCCAGCATGCAGGGGGGCTGGGACAGATTAATGAACACTGAAGCTTTCTTT.

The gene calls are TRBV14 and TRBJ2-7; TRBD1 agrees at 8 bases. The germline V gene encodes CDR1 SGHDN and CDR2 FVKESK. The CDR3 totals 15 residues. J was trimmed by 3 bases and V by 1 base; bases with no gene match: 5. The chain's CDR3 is CASSQAGTGIYEQYF. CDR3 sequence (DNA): TGTGCCAGCAGCCAAGCGGGGACAGGAATCTACGAGCAGTACTTC. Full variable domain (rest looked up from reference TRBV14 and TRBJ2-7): EAGVTQFPSHSVIEKGQTVTLRCDPISGHDNLYWYRRVMGKEIKFLLHFVKESKQDESGMPNNRFLAERTGGTYSTLKVQPAELEDSGVYFCASSQAGTGIYEQYFGPGTRLTVT.

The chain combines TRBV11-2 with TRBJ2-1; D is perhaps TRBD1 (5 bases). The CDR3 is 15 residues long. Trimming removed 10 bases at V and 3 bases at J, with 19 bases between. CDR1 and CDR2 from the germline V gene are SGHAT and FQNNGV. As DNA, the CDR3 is TGTGCCAATAGCATAGGACATCCCAACTACAATGAGCAGTTCTTC. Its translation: CANSIGHPNYNEQFF.

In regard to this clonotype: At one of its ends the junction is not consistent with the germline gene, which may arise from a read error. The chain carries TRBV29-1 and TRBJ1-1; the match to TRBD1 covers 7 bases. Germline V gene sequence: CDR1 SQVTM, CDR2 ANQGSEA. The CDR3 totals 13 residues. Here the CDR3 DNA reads TGCAGCGTTGAAAGGCAGGGGGACACTGGAGCTTTCTTT. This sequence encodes CSVERQGDTGAFF.

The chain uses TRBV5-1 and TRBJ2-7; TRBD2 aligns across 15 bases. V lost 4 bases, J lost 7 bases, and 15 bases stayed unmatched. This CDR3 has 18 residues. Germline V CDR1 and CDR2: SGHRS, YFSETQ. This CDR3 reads CASSPGTSGRTYVYEQYF. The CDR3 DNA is TGCGCCAGCAGCCCCGGGACTAGCGGGAGGACCTATGTGTATGAGCAGTACTTC.

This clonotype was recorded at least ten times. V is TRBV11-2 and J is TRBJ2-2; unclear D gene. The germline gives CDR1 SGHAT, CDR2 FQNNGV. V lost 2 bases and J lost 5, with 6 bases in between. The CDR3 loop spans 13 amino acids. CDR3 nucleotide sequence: TGTGCCAGCAGCTTACCCGGGACCGGGGAGCTGTTTTTT. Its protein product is CASSLPGTGELFF. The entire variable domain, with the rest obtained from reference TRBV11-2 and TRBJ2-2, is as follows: EAGVAQSPRYKIIEKRQSVAFWCNPISGHATLYWYQQILGQGPKLLIQFQNNGVVDDSQLPKDRFSAERLKGVDSTLKIQPAKLEDSAVYLCASSLPGTGELFFGEGSRLTVL.

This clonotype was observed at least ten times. The CDR3 is CASSPGQGYGYTF. The CDR3 bases are TGTGCCAGCAGCCCGGGACAGGGGTATGGCTACACCTTC. V gene TRBV12-3 or TRBV12-4 combines with J gene TRBJ1-2, with 10 bases matching TRBD1. CDR3 length equals 13 residues. V lost 6 bases to trimming and J lost 5 bases; unmatched junction nucleotides: 3.